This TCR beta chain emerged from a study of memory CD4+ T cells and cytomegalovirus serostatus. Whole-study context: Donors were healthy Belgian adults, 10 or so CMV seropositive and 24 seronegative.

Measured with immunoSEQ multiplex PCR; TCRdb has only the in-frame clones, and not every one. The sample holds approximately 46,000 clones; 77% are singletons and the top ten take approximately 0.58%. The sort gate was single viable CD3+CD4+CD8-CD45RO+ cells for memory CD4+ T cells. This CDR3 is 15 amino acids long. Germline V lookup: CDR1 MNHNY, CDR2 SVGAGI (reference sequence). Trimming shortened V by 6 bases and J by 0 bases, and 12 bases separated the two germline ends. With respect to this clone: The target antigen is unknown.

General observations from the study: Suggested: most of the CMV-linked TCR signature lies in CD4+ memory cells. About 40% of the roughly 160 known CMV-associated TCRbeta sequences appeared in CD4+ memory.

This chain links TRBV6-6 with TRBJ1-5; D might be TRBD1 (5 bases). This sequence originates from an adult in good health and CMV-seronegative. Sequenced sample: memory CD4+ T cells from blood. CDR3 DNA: TGTGCCAGCAGGGGAGGACACTATAGCAATCAGCCCCAGCATTTT. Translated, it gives CASRGGHYSNQPQHF.